Sequencing of this TCR beta chain was carried out in a study of cytomegalovirus exposure and HLA in healthy donors. Study-level information: Approximately 77 million unique TCRs from HLA-typed donors were held in an early release of data. General observations from the study: Certain sequence variants were highly shared and formed a cluster, and this cluster was likely a sequencing artifact. An analysis done earlier found most TCR beta V segments productive about 90% or about 30% of the time.

As regards this clone: Its antigen is not identified.

PCR amplification relied on 60 Vbeta primers (plus 13 Jbeta primers). The repertoire was sequenced with immunoSEQ multiplex PCR; TCRdb's copy has only in-frame clones and lacks some. Of more than 150,000 clones detected, over 70% appear once; the ten largest clones hold around 7%. The source of this sequence is a woman aged 40-49 years in good health and CMV-seropositive. Sequencing was done on a sample of PBMCs.

The CDR3 coding sequence is TGTGCCAGCAGCGTAGACCCAATCTCGCAGGTACACATCGAAGCTTTCTTT. Translated: CASSVDPISQVHIEAFF. The chain is built from TRBV9 and TRBJ1-1; no clear D. From germline, CDR1 is SGDLS and CDR2 YYNGEE. The CDR3 runs to 17 residues. The germline V and J ends were trimmed by 0 bases and 8 bases, with 23 bases remaining between them.